This is a list of T cell receptor beta chains from one sample in a study of blood T cell repertoires in COVID-19. The assay was immunoSEQ multiplex PCR, and TCRdb's table has in-frame clones only and misses some. The table lists roughly 250,000 clones, around four fifths of them singletons. Sequences were obtained from peripheral blood. These receptors were taken from an older woman with active or convalescent COVID-19. CDR3s include the opening cysteine and the closing phenylalanine or tryptophan. Each record gives: J gene, D gene, V gene, clone size, CDR3 protein, CDR3 DNA. The D gene is left open where the match is weak. Where a row states a size, it is once, few, many or the class of an expanded clone; other rows omit it.

TRBJ1-4	TRBD1	TRBV6-5	.	CASTEDRGGEKLFF	TGTGCCAGCACCGAGGACAGGGGTGGGGAAAAACTGTTTTTT
TRBJ2-7	TRBD2	TRBV30	.	CAWSVHPSGAGEQYF	TGTGCCTGGAGTGTACACCCTAGCGGGGCTGGCGAGCAGTACTTC
TRBJ1-1	.	TRBV29-1	.	CSVGWRTGNTEAFF	TGCAGCGTTGGATGGAGAACGGGGAACACTGAAGCTTTCTTT
TRBJ2-1	.	TRBV3-1/TRBV3-2	.	CASSQDVTADNEQFF	TGTGCCAGCAGCCAAGATGTAACAGCCGACAATGAGCAGTTCTTC
TRBJ2-7	TRBD1	TRBV3-1/TRBV3-2	once	CASRRGQGNYEQYF	TGTGCCAGCAGGAGGGGACAGGGGAACTACGAGCAGTACTTC
TRBJ2-1	TRBD2	TRBV29-1	.	CSARTRRGEQFF	TGCAGCGCCCGGACTAGACGGGGCGAGCAGTTCTTC
TRBJ2-2	.	TRBV5-1	.	CASSLTGNTGELFF	TGCGCCAGCAGCTTGACGGGGAACACCGGGGAGCTGTTTTTT
TRBJ1-2	.	TRBV19	once	CASSNYQGLGGYTF	TGTGCCAGTAGTAATTACCAGGGGCTAGGCGGCTACACCTTC
TRBJ1-1	TRBD1	TRBV28	.	CASSPGGMNTEAFF	TGTGCCAGCAGTCCAGGGGGTATGAACACTGAAGCTTTCTTT
TRBJ2-1	TRBD1	TRBV11-3	once	CATTGGAGPYNEQFF	TGTGCCACGACAGGGGGAGCTGGTCCCTACAATGAGCAGTTCTTC
TRBJ1-1	TRBD1	TRBV6-5	.	CASSHAGQGETEAFF	TGTGCCAGCAGCCACGCAGGACAGGGGGAAACTGAAGCTTTCTTT
TRBJ2-1	TRBD2	TRBV7-9	.	CASSRSSGGYNEQFF	TGTGCCAGCAGCCGATCTAGCGGGGGTTACAATGAGCAGTTCTTC
TRBJ1-2	.	TRBV19	.	CASREREGPTYGYTF	TGTGCCAGTAGGGAGAGAGAGGGTCCGACTTATGGCTACACCTTC
TRBJ2-1	TRBD2	TRBV7-2	.	CASSLRGGAPNEQFF	TGTGCCAGCAGCTTACGGGGGGGGGCCCCCAATGAGCAGTTCTTC
TRBJ1-2	TRBD1	TRBV2	.	CASSARTGYGYTF	TGTGCCAGCAGTGCGAGGACAGGATATGGCTACACCTTC
TRBJ2-1	.	TRBV28	.	CASSLGGFSYNEQFF	TGTGCCAGCAGTTTAGGAGGCTTCTCCTACAATGAGCAGTTCTTC
TRBJ2-5	.	TRBV7-7	.	CASSSGQTSETQYF	TGTGCTAGCAGTTCAGGACAGACCTCGGAGACCCAGTACTTC
TRBJ2-7	TRBD1	TRBV27	.	CASSLGQGRGAYF	TGTGCCAGCAGTTTGGGACAGGGAAGGGGGGCTTACTTC
TRBJ1-5	.	TRBV28	.	CASNEERAGNQPQHF	TGTGCCAGCAACGAGGAGAGGGCGGGCAATCAGCCCCAGCATTTT
TRBJ2-3	.	TRBV7-8	.	CASSLENLGREDTQYF	TGTGCCAGCAGCTTAGAGAACTTGGGTCGGGAAGATACGCAGTATTTT
TRBJ2-5	.	TRBV5-1	.	CASSRVQGRETQYF	TGCGCCAGCAGCCGGGTGCAGGGTCGGGAGACCCAGTACTTC
TRBJ1-2	.	TRBV29-1	.	CSVAVSRGYTF	TGCAGCGTCGCCGTTTCCAGGGGCTACACCTTC
TRBJ2-1	.	TRBV19	.	CASSIATMVFGEQFF	TGTGCCAGTAGTATAGCGACCATGGTCTTCGGGGAGCAGTTCTTC
TRBJ2-1	TRBD2	TRBV4-2	.	CASSLRPPGLAGGNEQFF	TGTGCCAGCAGCCTCCGCCCGCCGGGACTAGCGGGAGGGAATGAGCAGTTCTTC